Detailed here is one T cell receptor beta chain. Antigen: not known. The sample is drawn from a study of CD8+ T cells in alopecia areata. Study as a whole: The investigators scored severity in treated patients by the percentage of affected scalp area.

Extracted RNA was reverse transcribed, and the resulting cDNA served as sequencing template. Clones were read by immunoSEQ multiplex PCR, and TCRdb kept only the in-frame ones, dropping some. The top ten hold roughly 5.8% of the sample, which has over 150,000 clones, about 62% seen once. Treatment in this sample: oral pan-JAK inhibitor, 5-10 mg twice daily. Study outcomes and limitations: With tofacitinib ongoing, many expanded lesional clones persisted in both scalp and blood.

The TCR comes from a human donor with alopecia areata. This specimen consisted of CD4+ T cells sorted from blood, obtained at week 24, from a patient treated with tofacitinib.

Here the CDR3 reads CSASNRANQPQHF. CDR3 coding DNA: TGCAGCGCATCCAACAGGGCCAATCAGCCCCAGCATTTT. V gene TRBV29-1 combines with J gene TRBJ1-5; D may be TRBD1 (6 bases). CDR3 length: 13 residues. The V and J ends lost 7 bases and 3 bases respectively, with 13 bases between them. The germline gives CDR1 SQVTM, CDR2 ANQGSEA.